These T cell receptor beta chains were read from a single sample in a study of blood T cell repertoires in COVID-19. TCRdb's copy holds only in-frame clones and misses some; the assay was immunoSEQ multiplex PCR. The sample contains tens of thousands of clones, roughly 90% of which appear only once. Sequencing was performed on peripheral blood. The receptors were gathered from a man in his 60s with acute or convalescent COVID-19. Both conserved end residues are part of each CDR3. The D gene is left open where the match is weak. Clone size appears in some rows only: once, few, many, or a class for an expanded clone.

abundance: -; d_gene: -; v_gene: TRBV3-1/TRBV3-2; j_gene: TRBJ1-5; CDR3nt: TGTGCCAGCAGCCAAGCCAGGGCAAATCAGCCCCAGCATTTT; CDR3aa: CASSQARANQPQHF
abundance: -; d_gene: -; v_gene: TRBV27; j_gene: TRBJ1-5; CDR3nt: TGTGCCAGCAGTTTCCTGAATCAGCCCCAGCATTTT; CDR3aa: CASSFLNQPQHF
abundance: -; d_gene: -; v_gene: TRBV19; j_gene: TRBJ1-6; CDR3nt: TGTGCCAGTAGTATAAACAGGGATAGGCCACCCCTCCACTTT; CDR3aa: CASSINRDRPPLHF
abundance: -; d_gene: -; v_gene: TRBV7-3; j_gene: TRBJ2-2; CDR3nt: TGTGCCAGCAGCTTTGCGGCAGACGGGGAGCTGTTTTTT; CDR3aa: CASSFAADGELFF
abundance: -; d_gene: TRBD1; v_gene: TRBV10-3; j_gene: TRBJ1-2; CDR3nt: TGTGCCATCAATAGGCGGACAGGGGGCAGGAAGGGCTACACCTTC; CDR3aa: CAINRRTGGRKGYTF
abundance: -; d_gene: -; v_gene: TRBV5-4; j_gene: TRBJ2-1; CDR3nt: TGTGCCAGCAGCAGAGCAGGGGACGACAATGAGCAGTTCTTC; CDR3aa: CASSRAGDDNEQFF
abundance: few; d_gene: TRBD1; v_gene: TRBV3-1/TRBV3-2; j_gene: TRBJ1-6; CDR3nt: TGTGCCAGCAGCCAAACCGGGACAGGGGGTAGTTCACCCCTCCACTTT; CDR3aa: CASSQTGTGGSSPLHF
abundance: -; d_gene: -; v_gene: TRBV27; j_gene: TRBJ1-2; CDR3nt: TGTGCCAGCAGTTTGCGGGGGCAAGCTGGCTACACCTTC; CDR3aa: CASSLRGQAGYTF
abundance: -; d_gene: -; v_gene: TRBV12-3/TRBV12-4; j_gene: TRBJ2-2; CDR3nt: TGTGCCAGCAGTTTAGAGGGGGCCGGGGAGCTGTTTTTT; CDR3aa: CASSLEGAGELFF
abundance: -; d_gene: -; v_gene: TRBV7-9; j_gene: TRBJ2-6; CDR3nt: TGTGCCAGCAGCTTTGGAAGGAGGGGGGCCAACGTCCTGACTTTC; CDR3aa: CASSFGRRGANVLTF
abundance: -; d_gene: -; v_gene: TRBV7-3; j_gene: TRBJ1-1; CDR3nt: TGTGCCAGCAGGTCAGGGTCGCAGAACACTGAAGCTTTCTTT; CDR3aa: CASRSGSQNTEAFF
abundance: -; d_gene: -; v_gene: TRBV7-9; j_gene: TRBJ1-2; CDR3nt: TGTGCCAGCAGCTTAGCGACAGTTCTAAACTATGGCTACACCTTC; CDR3aa: CASSLATVLNYGYTF
abundance: -; d_gene: -; v_gene: TRBV9; j_gene: TRBJ1-1; CDR3nt: TGTGCCAGCAGCGCTACAGGGAATGCTGTAGCTTTCTTT; CDR3aa: CASSATGNAVAFF
abundance: -; d_gene: -; v_gene: TRBV18; j_gene: TRBJ1-1; CDR3nt: TGTGCCAGCTCACCCGGCCGGAAGAGCGCTGAAGCTTTCTTT; CDR3aa: CASSPGRKSAEAFF
abundance: -; d_gene: TRBD1; v_gene: TRBV27; j_gene: TRBJ1-2; CDR3nt: TGTGCCAGCAGTGACAGGGGGCTCTATGGCTACACCTTC; CDR3aa: CASSDRGLYGYTF
abundance: -; d_gene: -; v_gene: TRBV4-2; j_gene: TRBJ1-6; CDR3nt: TGTGCCAGCAGCCAAGACTCAAGGGGTCCACCCCTCCACTTT; CDR3aa: CASSQDSRGPPLHF
abundance: once; d_gene: TRBD1; v_gene: TRBV7-2; j_gene: TRBJ1-1; CDR3nt: TGTGCCAGCAGCGTCGGGACAGGAGACGAAGCTTTCTTT; CDR3aa: CASSVGTGDEAFF
abundance: -; d_gene: -; v_gene: TRBV7-3; j_gene: TRBJ2-2; CDR3nt: TGTGCCAGCAGCCCCGACACCGGGGAGCTGTTTTTT; CDR3aa: CASSPDTGELFF
abundance: -; d_gene: TRBD1; v_gene: TRBV5-1; j_gene: TRBJ1-2; CDR3nt: TGCGCCAGCAGCTTTACAGGGGTTGGCTATGGCTACACCTTC; CDR3aa: CASSFTGVGYGYTF
abundance: -; d_gene: TRBD1; v_gene: TRBV6-5; j_gene: TRBJ2-7; CDR3nt: TGTGCCAGCAGTTACTCGACAGGGCTCTCCTACGAGCAGTACTTC; CDR3aa: CASSYSTGLSYEQYF
abundance: -; d_gene: TRBD1; v_gene: TRBV6-5; j_gene: TRBJ2-7; CDR3nt: TGTGCCAGCAGTCCTGACGGGACAGATGAGTACTTC; CDR3aa: CASSPDGTDEYF
abundance: -; d_gene: -; v_gene: TRBV5-1; j_gene: TRBJ1-4; CDR3nt: TGCGCCAGCAGCTCGGGAGGGGCTTCGGGTAATGAAAAACTGTTTTTT; CDR3aa: CASSSGGASGNEKLFF
abundance: once; d_gene: TRBD1; v_gene: TRBV15; j_gene: TRBJ1-3; CDR3nt: TGTGCCACCAGCACGGACAGGAGCTCTGGAAACACCATATATTTT; CDR3aa: CATSTDRSSGNTIYF
abundance: -; d_gene: -; v_gene: TRBV3-1/TRBV3-2; j_gene: TRBJ2-7; CDR3nt: TGTGCCAGCAGTTTGCAGGGTCACGAGCAGTACTTC; CDR3aa: CASSLQGHEQYF
abundance: -; d_gene: -; v_gene: TRBV11-1; j_gene: TRBJ2-2; CDR3nt: TGTGCCAGCAGCCGACCCTTCAGGGAGGCCGGGGAGCTGTTTTTT; CDR3aa: CASSRPFREAGELFF
abundance: few; d_gene: TRBD1; v_gene: TRBV25-1; j_gene: TRBJ2-7; CDR3nt: TGTGCCAGCAGACAGGGGTTCAGGGAGCAGTACTTC; CDR3aa: CASRQGFREQYF
abundance: once; d_gene: TRBD1; v_gene: TRBV2; j_gene: TRBJ1-2; CDR3nt: TGTGCCAGCACTTACGACAGGGGGAGAAGTGGCTACACCTTC; CDR3aa: CASTYDRGRSGYTF
abundance: -; d_gene: TRBD1; v_gene: TRBV7-2; j_gene: TRBJ1-4; CDR3nt: TGTGCCAGCAGTCTCAGACAGGGCTTTAATGAAAAACTGTTTTTT; CDR3aa: CASSLRQGFNEKLFF
abundance: -; d_gene: -; v_gene: TRBV2; j_gene: TRBJ1-5; CDR3nt: TGTGCCAGCAGTGCAGGAATGGGCGATCAGCCCCAGCATTTT; CDR3aa: CASSAGMGDQPQHF
abundance: -; d_gene: TRBD1; v_gene: TRBV2; j_gene: TRBJ1-5; CDR3nt: TGTGCCAGCAGGGGACAGTATAGCAATCAGCCCCAGCATTTT; CDR3aa: CASRGQYSNQPQHF
abundance: -; d_gene: TRBD2; v_gene: TRBV5-6; j_gene: TRBJ2-3; CDR3nt: TGTGCCAGCAGCTTACCAGCGGGGGCCTTCACAGATACGCAGTATTTT; CDR3aa: CASSLPAGAFTDTQYF
abundance: -; d_gene: TRBD1; v_gene: TRBV7-2; j_gene: TRBJ1-5; CDR3nt: TGTGCCAGCAGCCCTGGGACAGTTAGCAATCAGCCCCAGCATTTT; CDR3aa: CASSPGTVSNQPQHF
abundance: -; d_gene: TRBD1; v_gene: TRBV6-6; j_gene: TRBJ2-1; CDR3nt: TGTGCCAGCAGTCAAACAGGGGGCCGGAACAATGAGCAGTTCTTC; CDR3aa: CASSQTGGRNNEQFF
abundance: -; d_gene: TRBD1; v_gene: TRBV10-1; j_gene: TRBJ1-1; CDR3nt: TGCGCCAGCAGCCCGGGGGACAGAGATAACACTGAAGCTTTCTTT; CDR3aa: CASSPGDRDNTEAFF
abundance: few; d_gene: -; v_gene: TRBV5-1; j_gene: TRBJ1-3; CDR3nt: TGCGCCAGCAGCTTGGGGTTCTCGAGCTCTGGAAACACCATATATTTT; CDR3aa: CASSLGFSSSGNTIYF
abundance: -; d_gene: -; v_gene: TRBV5-6; j_gene: TRBJ1-1; CDR3nt: TGTGCCAGCAGCCGGAGGGTGGCTGAAGCTTTCTTT; CDR3aa: CASSRRVAEAFF
abundance: -; d_gene: TRBD1; v_gene: TRBV4-1; j_gene: TRBJ1-2; CDR3nt: TGCGCCAGCAGCCAAGGCCTAAGGGACAGCAACTATGGCTACACCTTC; CDR3aa: CASSQGLRDSNYGYTF
abundance: -; d_gene: TRBD1; v_gene: TRBV7-9; j_gene: TRBJ1-1; CDR3nt: TGTGCCAGCAGCTATGGGACAGGGGAAGCTTTCTTT; CDR3aa: CASSYGTGEAFF
abundance: -; d_gene: -; v_gene: TRBV2; j_gene: TRBJ1-1; CDR3nt: TGTGCCAGCAGGAGAGCTATGAACACTGAAGCTTTCTTT; CDR3aa: CASRRAMNTEAFF
abundance: -; d_gene: -; v_gene: TRBV6-5; j_gene: TRBJ1-2; CDR3nt: TGTGCCAGCAGTTACTCGGGGCGAGGAGGCTACACCTTC; CDR3aa: CASSYSGRGGYTF
abundance: -; d_gene: -; v_gene: TRBV20-1; j_gene: TRBJ1-2; CDR3nt: TGCAGTGCTAGTTCTCAGGCAAACTATGGCTACACCTTC; CDR3aa: CSASSQANYGYTF
abundance: -; d_gene: -; v_gene: TRBV18; j_gene: TRBJ2-7; CDR3nt: TGTGCCAGCTCACCCTCAGCACAGGGTTCCTACGAGCAGTACTTC; CDR3aa: CASSPSAQGSYEQYF
abundance: -; d_gene: -; v_gene: TRBV9; j_gene: TRBJ2-7; CDR3nt: TGTGCCAGCAGCGTAGCTGGGGGCGCGCCCCAATACGAGCAGTACTTC; CDR3aa: CASSVAGGAPQYEQYF
abundance: -; d_gene: -; v_gene: TRBV5-1; j_gene: TRBJ1-6; CDR3nt: TGCGCCAGCAGCTTGGCCGGATTGACAGGCGGGAATTCACCCCTCCACTTT; CDR3aa: CASSLAGLTGGNSPLHF
abundance: -; d_gene: -; v_gene: TRBV11-2; j_gene: TRBJ2-3; CDR3nt: TGTGCCAGCAGCTCAAGTTCCCCGGGAGATACGCAGTATTTT; CDR3aa: CASSSSSPGDTQYF
abundance: -; d_gene: TRBD1; v_gene: TRBV9; j_gene: TRBJ1-2; CDR3nt: TGTGCCAGCAGCGTAGGGACAGGCTATGGCTACACCTTC; CDR3aa: CASSVGTGYGYTF
abundance: -; d_gene: TRBD1; v_gene: TRBV5-1; j_gene: TRBJ1-2; CDR3nt: TGCGCCAGCAGCTTGGCCCCGGACAGGGGCTTTAACTATGGCTACACCTTC; CDR3aa: CASSLAPDRGFNYGYTF
abundance: -; d_gene: -; v_gene: TRBV21-1; j_gene: TRBJ2-7; CDR3nt: TGTGCCAGGCTTAAAAGACTGATCTACGAGCAGTACTTC; CDR3aa: CARLKRLIYEQYF
abundance: -; d_gene: -; v_gene: TRBV5-1; j_gene: TRBJ1-1; CDR3nt: TGCGCCAGCAGCTCGAACGTCTTCGGGAACACTGAAGCTTTCTTT; CDR3aa: CASSSNVFGNTEAFF
abundance: -; d_gene: -; v_gene: TRBV7-9; j_gene: TRBJ1-1; CDR3nt: TGTGCCAGCAGCTCAGGGTTCAGCACTGAAGCTTTCTTT; CDR3aa: CASSSGFSTEAFF
abundance: -; d_gene: TRBD1; v_gene: TRBV6-6; j_gene: TRBJ1-1; CDR3nt: TGTGCCAGCAGCCCTGACAGGGGTCGCACTGAAGCTTTCTTT; CDR3aa: CASSPDRGRTEAFF
abundance: -; d_gene: TRBD1; v_gene: TRBV10-3; j_gene: TRBJ1-6; CDR3nt: TGTGCCATCAGTGGGGACAGCTCTAATTCACCCCTCCACTTT; CDR3aa: CAISGDSSNSPLHF
abundance: -; d_gene: -; v_gene: TRBV2; j_gene: TRBJ2-2; CDR3nt: TGTGCCAGCAGTGAAACCTGGGGAGCGAACACCGGGGAGCTGTTTTTT; CDR3aa: CASSETWGANTGELFF
abundance: -; d_gene: TRBD2; v_gene: TRBV5-1; j_gene: TRBJ2-1; CDR3nt: TGCGCCAGTGTCCCCTCTAGCGGACTCTACAATGAGCAGTTCTTC; CDR3aa: CASVPSSGLYNEQFF
abundance: -; d_gene: TRBD1; v_gene: TRBV23-1; j_gene: TRBJ1-2; CDR3nt: TGCGCCAGCAGTCAAGAATGCCACAGGGGGTACTCAAAGGGCTACACCTTC; CDR3aa: CASSQECHRGYSKGYTF
abundance: -; d_gene: TRBD1; v_gene: TRBV4-2; j_gene: TRBJ1-6; CDR3nt: TGTGCCAGCAGCCAGGTATTACAGGGGGCTAATTCACCCCTCCACTTT; CDR3aa: CASSQVLQGANSPLHF
abundance: -; d_gene: TRBD2; v_gene: TRBV4-2; j_gene: TRBJ2-5; CDR3nt: TGTGCCAGCAGCCAAGATGTCGGGCGGGGGGGCGAAGAGACCCAGTACTTC; CDR3aa: CASSQDVGRGGEETQYF
abundance: -; d_gene: -; v_gene: TRBV6-5; j_gene: TRBJ2-7; CDR3nt: TGTGCCAGCAACCAAGGAGTCATCTCCTACGAGCAGTACTTC; CDR3aa: CASNQGVISYEQYF
abundance: -; d_gene: TRBD1; v_gene: TRBV5-8; j_gene: TRBJ2-2; CDR3nt: TGTGCCAGCAGCCCGGGACAGCTTACCGGGGAGCTGTTTTTT; CDR3aa: CASSPGQLTGELFF
abundance: -; d_gene: -; v_gene: TRBV2; j_gene: TRBJ2-6; CDR3nt: TGTGCCAGCGGTCTAAACTCTGGGGCCAACGTCCTGACTTTC; CDR3aa: CASGLNSGANVLTF